The sequence of this T cell receptor (beta chain) was determined in a study of T-cell reconstitution after alpha-beta-depleted transplantation in children. V lost 5 bases to trimming and J lost 2 bases, with 22 bases between them. The CDR3 is made up of 18 amino acids. Germline V gene data show CDR1 as LNHNV and CDR2 as YYDKDF (reference sequence). This clonotype came up many times. Library preparation (for TCRbeta) was performed with unique molecular identifiers. TCRdb itself ran the PCR reads through MiXCR, one entry per CDR3 protein. The repertoire consists of 150,000 to 200,000 distinct CDR3 sequences, with approximately 12% occurring once and the leading ten covering about 13%.

The TCR was taken from a boy between 2 and 15 years old with acute myeloid leukemia, due to receive a stem cell transplant. This material consisted of PBMCs, taken before TCRalphabeta/CD19-depleted stem cell transplant. The chain employs TRBV15 and TRBJ1-5, with a possible D match to TRBD1 (5 bases). The chain's CDR3 is CATSGRGGIWGGNQPQHF. As DNA, the CDR3 is TGTGCCACCAGCGGCCGCGGGGGGATATGGGGGGGCAATCAGCCCCAGCATTTT.